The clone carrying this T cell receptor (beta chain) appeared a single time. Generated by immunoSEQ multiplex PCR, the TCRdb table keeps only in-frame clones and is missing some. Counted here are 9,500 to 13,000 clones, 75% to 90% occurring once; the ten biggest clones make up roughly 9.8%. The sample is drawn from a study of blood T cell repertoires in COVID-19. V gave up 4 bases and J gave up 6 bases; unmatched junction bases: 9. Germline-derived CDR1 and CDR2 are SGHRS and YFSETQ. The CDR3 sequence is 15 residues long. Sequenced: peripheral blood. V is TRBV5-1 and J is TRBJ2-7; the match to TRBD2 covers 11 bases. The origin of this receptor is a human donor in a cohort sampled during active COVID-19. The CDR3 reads CASSETSGGPSEQYF. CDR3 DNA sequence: TGCGCCAGCAGCGAAACTAGCGGGGGCCCATCCGAGCAGTACTTC.